Reported below is one T cell receptor (beta chain). Its antigen is as yet unknown. Patients selected for sequencing had displayed CD8+CD57+ cell expansion by flow cytometry. Every patient was diagnosed with severe acquired aplastic anemia. No patient had been given any therapy when blood was sampled. The data derive from a study of CD8+CD57+ T cells in acquired aplastic anemia. Study information: Sorted CD4+ and CD8+ cell DNA averaged roughly 3.2 ug. Study-level results: It was found that nearly 30 CD8+ CDR3 sequences were shared between patients and controls.

Profiles of TCR beta VDJ and CDR3 were generated from a genomic DNA template. TCRdb reprocessed the reads via MiXCR and lists one record per CDR3 protein. Among approximately 170,000 distinct CDR3 sequences listed, less than 60% were seen once. The CDR3 length is 10 residues. Per germline, CDR1 MNHNS and CDR2 SASEGT. This clonotype was obtained from a human donor with aplastic anemia. This sequence joins TRBV6-1 and TRBJ1-6; D is ambiguous. The sample was sorted CD4+, CD8+, or CD8+CD57+ T cells (not recorded which) from PBMCs. In nucleotides, the CDR3 is TGTGTCGTCGGGAATTCACCCCTCCACTTT. This encodes CVVGNSPLHF.